This T cell receptor (beta chain) was captured by sequencing in a study of blood T cell repertoires in COVID-19. Germline V lookup: CDR1 SEHNR, CDR2 FQNEAQ (reference sequence). The CDR3 loop spans 16 amino acids. The V and J ends lost 2 bases and 0 bases, in that order; junction bases with no gene match: 4. TCRdb's table, derived via immunoSEQ multiplex PCR, lists solely in-frame clones and lacks some. The sample lists more than 120,000 clones, about 91% occurring once. The chain links TRBV7-9 to TRBJ1-3, with 7 positions matching TRBD1. The clonotype comes from a woman in her 50s with acute or convalescent COVID-19. Sequencing was performed on peripheral blood. The CDR3 here is CASSLLTGYSGNTIYF. CDR3 nucleotides: TGTGCCAGCAGCTTATTGACAGGGTACTCTGGAAACACCATATATTTT.